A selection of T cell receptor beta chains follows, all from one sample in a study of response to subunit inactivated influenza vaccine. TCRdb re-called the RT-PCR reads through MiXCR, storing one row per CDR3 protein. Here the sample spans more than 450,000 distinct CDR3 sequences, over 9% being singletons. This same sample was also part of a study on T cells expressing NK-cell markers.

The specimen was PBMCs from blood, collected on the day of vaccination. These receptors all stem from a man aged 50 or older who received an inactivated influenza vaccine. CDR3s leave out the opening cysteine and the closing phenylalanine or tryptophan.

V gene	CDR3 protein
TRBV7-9	ASSLTGYENEQF
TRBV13	ASSTRGTGNYEQY
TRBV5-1	ASGGETYEQY
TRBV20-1	SARTDRINYYGYT
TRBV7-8	ASSLGRQGLNQPQH
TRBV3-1	ASSQDHTNTGELF
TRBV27	ASSWRETRWNEQF
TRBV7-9	ASSSDGVLDTQY
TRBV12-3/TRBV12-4	ASSLLVRDEQY
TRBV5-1	ASSLDTGVYNEQF
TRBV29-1	SVEDKGTGISYEQY